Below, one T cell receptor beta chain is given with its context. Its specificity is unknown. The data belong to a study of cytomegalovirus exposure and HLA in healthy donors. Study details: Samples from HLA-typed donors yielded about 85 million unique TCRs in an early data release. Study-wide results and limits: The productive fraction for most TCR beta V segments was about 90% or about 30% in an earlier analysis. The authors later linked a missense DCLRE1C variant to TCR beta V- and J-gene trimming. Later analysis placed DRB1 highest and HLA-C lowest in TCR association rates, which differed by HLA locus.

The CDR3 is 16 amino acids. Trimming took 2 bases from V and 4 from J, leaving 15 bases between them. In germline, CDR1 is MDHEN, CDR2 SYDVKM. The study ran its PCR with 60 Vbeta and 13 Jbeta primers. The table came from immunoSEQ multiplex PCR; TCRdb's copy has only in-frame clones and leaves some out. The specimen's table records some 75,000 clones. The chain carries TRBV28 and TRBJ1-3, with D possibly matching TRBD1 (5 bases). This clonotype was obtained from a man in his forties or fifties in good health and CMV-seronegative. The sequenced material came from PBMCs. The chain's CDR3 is CASSLPQDLGGNTIYF. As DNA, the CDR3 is TGTGCCAGCAGTTTACCACAGGATTTGGGGGGAAACACCATATATTTT.